One sample yielded the 21 T cell receptor beta chains listed below, sequenced in a study of T cell responses to AZD1222 COVID-19 vaccine. Only in-frame clones appear in the TCRdb table, and some are missing; sequencing was by immunoSEQ multiplex PCR. The sample consists of 150,000 to 200,000 clones, approximately 86% of them appearing once. The specimen was peripheral blood, collected 28 days after the second AZD1222 dose. The receptors shown here come from an adult who received the AZD1222 COVID-19 vaccine.

The chain uses TRBV19 and TRBJ2-7, with D uncertain. V lost 3 bases to trimming and J lost 5 bases, with 2 bases between them. The CDR3 is 10 residues long. Per germline, CDR1 LNHDA and CDR2 SQIVND (reference sequence). CDR3 loop: CASSINEQYF. DNA for the CDR3: TGTGCCAGTAGTATTAACGAGCAGTACTTC.

The chain recombines TRBV4-3 with TRBJ2-1; D might be TRBD2 (7 bases). Trimming shortened V by 0 bases and J by 10 bases, and 13 bases separated the two germline ends. The CDR3 has 14 residues. The germline gives CDR1 LGHNA, CDR2 YSLEER. The CDR3 spells CASSQDFGGPEQFF. In nucleotides, the CDR3 is TGCGCCAGCAGCCAAGATTTCGGGGGGCCGGAGCAGTTCTTC.

Notes on this clone: The junction departs from germline at one end; a sequencing error may be responsible. This chain links TRBV19 with TRBJ1-1, with D tentatively TRBD1 (5 bases). CDR1 LNHDA and CDR2 SQIVND come from the germline V gene (reference sequence). The CDR3 spans 14 residues. CDR3 region: CASKPGTANTEAFF. Written as DNA, the CDR3 is TGTGCTAGTAAACCCGGGACCGCGAACACTGAAGCTTTCTTT.

This chain connects TRBV9 to TRBJ2-1; maybe TRBD2 (5 bases). Trimming left V 0 bases short and J 4 bases short, with 11 bases between. There are 15 residues in the CDR3. Looked up from germline, CDR1 is SGDLS and CDR2 is YYNGEE. CDR3 sequence (DNA): TGTGCCAGCAGCGTAGCGGCGGGCCGGTACAATGAGCAGTTCTTC. This sequence encodes CASSVAAGRYNEQFF.

In this sample, this clone turned up once. The chain links TRBV4-3 to TRBJ1-1, with D uncertain. This CDR3 has 13 residues. V was pared by 4 bases and J by 0 bases, with 6 bases between. Germline V CDR1 and CDR2: LGHNA, YSLEER. CDR3 sequence: CASSLKLNTEAFF. CDR3 coding DNA: TGCGCCAGCAGCCTTAAATTGAACACTGAAGCTTTCTTT.

The rearrangement joins TRBV29-1 to TRBJ2-7; D is possibly TRBD1 (6 bases). Germline V gene sequence: CDR1 SQVTM, CDR2 ANQGSEA. The germline V and J ends were trimmed by 4 bases and 1 base, with 14 bases remaining between them. This CDR3 is 14 amino acids long. CDR3 protein: CSVVQLQGSYEQYF. The DNA for the CDR3 is TGCAGCGTTGTTCAGCTTCAGGGGTCCTACGAGCAGTACTTC.

The rearrangement uses TRBV2 and TRBJ2-7; D possibly corresponds to TRBD1 (6 bases). The V gene's germline CDR1 is SNHLY and CDR2 FYNNEI. V lost 0 bases to trimming and J lost 6 bases, with 12 bases between them. CDR3 length: 14 amino acids. The CDR3 DNA reads TGTGCCAGCAGTGAAGCTTACCAGGGGTTCGAGCAGTACTTC. Its translation is CASSEAYQGFEQYF.

The V gene is TRBV6-5, the J gene TRBJ1-2; D is unclear. This CDR3 comprises 12 residues. CDR1 and CDR2 (germline): MNHEY, SVGAGI. V was shortened by 7 bases and J by 6 bases, with 12 bases between the two germline ends. The CDR3 DNA reads TGTGCCAGCATTACCCGCCGAGATGGCTACACCTTC. Translating gives CASITRRDGYTF.

This chain joins TRBV7-2 and TRBJ1-1, with unresolved D. The germline V gene encodes CDR1 SGHTA and CDR2 FQGNSA. CDR3 length equals 12 residues. Trimming stripped 2 bases from V and 7 bases from J, with 8 bases between. The CDR3 region has the DNA TGTGCCAGCAGCTTATCATGGTTTGAAGCTTTCTTT. Translation gives CASSLSWFEAFF.

A remark on this clone: At one end the junction does not follow the germline gene, possibly because of a read error. The gene calls are TRBV6-5 and TRBJ1-2, with 9 bases identical to TRBD1. This CDR3 has 14 residues. The germline CDR1 and CDR2 sequences are MNHEY and SVGAGI. The chain's CDR3 is CASRRGTGSYGYTF. Here the CDR3 DNA reads TGTGCCAGCAGACGAGGGACAGGGAGTTACGGCTACACCTTT.

The chain employs TRBV11-2 and TRBJ2-4, with 11 bases that match TRBD2. After removal of 5 bases from V and 6 bases from J, the junction contained 9 bases not matched to a gene. CDR1 and CDR2 from the germline V gene are SGHAT and FQNNGV. The CDR3 has 16 residues. CDR3 DNA sequence: TGTGCCAGCAGCCTTAGCGGGGGGGCCCAAGGAAACATTCAGTACTTC. Its translation: CASSLSGGAQGNIQYF. The full variable domain, its missing parts supplied by reference TRBV11-2 and TRBJ2-4, is EAGVAQSPRYKIIEKRQSVAFWCNPISGHATLYWYQQILGQGPKLLIQFQNNGVVDDSQLPKDRFSAERLKGVDSTLKIQPAKLEDSAVYLCASSLSGGAQGNIQYFGAGTRLSVL.

The chain is built from TRBV4-3 and TRBJ2-7, with D perhaps matching TRBD1 or TRBD2 (5 bases each). CDR1 is LGHNA and CDR2 is YSLEER in the germline V gene. This CDR3 is built from 14 residues. Trimming removed 0 bases at V and 5 bases at J, with 11 bases between. The CDR3 nucleotides are TGCGCCAGCAGCCAAGAAGCCGGGGCCAACGAGCAGTACTTC. Protein sequence: CASSQEAGANEQYF.

The V call is TRBV7-2, the J call TRBJ2-2, with D perhaps given as TRBD1 or TRBD2 (6 bases each). This CDR3 is 16 amino acids long. With 4 bases removed from V and 1 base from J, the gap between germline ends came to 13 bases. Germline loops: CDR1 SGHTA, CDR2 FQGNSA. CDR3 bases: TGTGCCAGCAGCTCTAGAGGGGGGTGGAACACCGGGGAGCTGTTTTTT. Amino acids: CASSSRGGWNTGELFF.

The CDR3 nucleotides are TGTGCCAGTAGTATAGTCCCGGACAGGGGGCAGTTCTTC. This sequence encodes CASSIVPDRGQFF. The genes are TRBV19 and TRBJ2-1, with 9 bases that match TRBD1. The J segment lost 12 bases and the V segment lost 1 base, leaving 4 bases of the junction unmatched. This CDR3 region has 13 residues. Germline V gene data show CDR1 as LNHDA and CDR2 as SQIVND (reference sequence).

The V and J genes are TRBV7-3 and TRBJ2-1; 7 bases line up with TRBD2. The CDR3 is 16 residues long. Trimming took 5 bases from V and 7 from J; bases not matched to a gene: 14. The germline V gene has CDR1 SGHTA and CDR2 FQGTGA. The CDR3 loop is CASSPRGGWDVNEQFF. CDR3 in DNA: TGTGCCAGCAGCCCCCGCGGGGGTTGGGATGTGAATGAGCAGTTCTTC.

This chain connects TRBV5-1 to TRBJ2-1; tentative D call: TRBD1 (5 bases). The V gene's germline CDR1 is SGHRS and CDR2 YFSETQ. The V and J ends lost 4 bases and 14 bases respectively, with 13 bases between them. This CDR3 has 11 amino acids. CDR3 loop: CASSDQGGEFF. CDR3 in DNA: TGCGCCAGCAGCGATCAGGGTGGGGAGTTCTTC.

V gene TRBV5-1 combines with J gene TRBJ2-7, with D tentatively TRBD1 or TRBD2 (6 bases each). This CDR3 region has 15 residues. V was trimmed by 0 bases and J by 5 bases, leaving 15 bases between them. The germline V gene encodes CDR1 SGHRS and CDR2 YFSETQ. CDR3 region: CASSLVGRGVDEQYF. CDR3 DNA sequence: TGCGCCAGCAGCTTGGTTGGAAGGGGGGTCGACGAGCAGTACTTC.

The chain employs TRBV7-9 and TRBJ2-7; D ambiguous. The CDR3 has 11 amino acids. Deletions cut 7 bases from V and 3 bases from J, with 7 bases between. From germline, CDR1 is SEHNR and CDR2 FQNEAQ (reference sequence). This CDR3 is CASTPGYEQYF. DNA for the CDR3: TGTGCCAGCACCCCGGGCTACGAGCAGTACTTC. The full variable domain, with the rest looked up from reference TRBV7-9 and TRBJ2-7, is DTGVSQNPRHKITKRGQNVTFRCDPISEHNRLYWYRQTLGQGPEFLTYFQNEAQLEKSRLLSDRFSAERPKGSFSTLEIQRTEQGDSAMYLCASTPGYEQYFGPGTRLTVT.

This chain uses TRBV5-1 with TRBJ1-4; 7 bases map to TRBD1. The CDR3 runs to 15 residues. The germline V gene encodes CDR1 SGHRS and CDR2 YFSETQ. V shed 3 bases, J shed 8 bases, and the junction held 10 bases outside the gene matches. This CDR3 reads CASSSHQGVGEKLFF. For the CDR3, the DNA is TGCGCCAGCAGCTCGCACCAGGGGGTAGGAGAAAAACTGTTTTTT.

This chain links TRBV19 with TRBJ2-3, with 8 bases lining up with TRBD2. Per the germline V gene, CDR1 is LNHDA and CDR2 is SQIVND (reference sequence). With 6 bases clipped from V and 2 bases from J, the junction kept 7 bases outside the gene matches. The CDR3 sequence is 15 residues long. CDR3 amino acids: CASRTSGGDTDTQYF. CDR3 DNA: TGTGCCAGTAGGACCAGCGGGGGTGACACAGATACGCAGTATTTT. Filled out from reference TRBV19 and TRBJ2-3, the complete variable domain reads DGGITQSPKYLFRKEGQNVTLSCEQNLNHDAMYWYRQDPGQGLRLIYYSQIVNDFQKGDIAEGYSVSREKKESFPLTVTSAQKNPTAFYLCASRTSGGDTDTQYFGPGTRLTVL.

V usage is TRBV28 and J usage is TRBJ1-5, with a weak D call TRBD1 (5 bases). This CDR3 is built from 14 residues. Germline V CDR1 and CDR2: MDHEN, SYDVKM. V shed 7 bases and J shed 4 bases, with 14 bases lying between them. CDR3 amino acids: CASIPPGTNQPQHF. For the CDR3, the DNA is TGTGCCAGCATCCCCCCAGGGACGAATCAGCCCCAGCATTTT.